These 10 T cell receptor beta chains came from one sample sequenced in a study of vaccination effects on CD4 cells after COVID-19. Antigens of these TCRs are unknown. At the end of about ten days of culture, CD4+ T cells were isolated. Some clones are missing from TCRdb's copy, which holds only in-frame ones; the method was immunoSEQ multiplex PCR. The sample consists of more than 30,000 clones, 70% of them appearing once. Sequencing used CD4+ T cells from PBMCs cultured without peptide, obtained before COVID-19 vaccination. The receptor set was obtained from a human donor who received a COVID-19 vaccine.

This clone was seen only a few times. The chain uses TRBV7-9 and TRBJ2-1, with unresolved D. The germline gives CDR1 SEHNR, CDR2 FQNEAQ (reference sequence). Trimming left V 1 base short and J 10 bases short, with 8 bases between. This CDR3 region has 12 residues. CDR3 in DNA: TGTGCCAGCAGCTTAGATAGCAACGAGCAGTTCTTC. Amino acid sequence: CASSLDSNEQFF.

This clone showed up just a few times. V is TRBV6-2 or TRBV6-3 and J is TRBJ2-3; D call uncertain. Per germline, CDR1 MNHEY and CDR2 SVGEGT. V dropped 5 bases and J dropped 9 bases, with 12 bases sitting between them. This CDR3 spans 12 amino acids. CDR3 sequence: CASSPNMRTQYF. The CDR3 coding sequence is TGTGCCAGCAGTCCCAATATGAGAACGCAGTATTTT.

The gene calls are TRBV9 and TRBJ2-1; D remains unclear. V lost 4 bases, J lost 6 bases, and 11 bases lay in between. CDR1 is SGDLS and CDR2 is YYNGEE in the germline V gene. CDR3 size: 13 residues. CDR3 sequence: CASSSNPSNEQFF. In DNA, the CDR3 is TGTGCCAGCAGCTCCAATCCCTCCAATGAGCAGTTCTTC. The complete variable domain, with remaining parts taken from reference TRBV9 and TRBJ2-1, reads DSGVTQTPKHLITATGQRVTLRCSPRSGDLSVYWYQQSLDQGLQFLIQYYNGEERAKGNILERFSAQQFPDLHSELNLSSLELGDSALYFCASSSNPSNEQFFGPGTRLTVL.

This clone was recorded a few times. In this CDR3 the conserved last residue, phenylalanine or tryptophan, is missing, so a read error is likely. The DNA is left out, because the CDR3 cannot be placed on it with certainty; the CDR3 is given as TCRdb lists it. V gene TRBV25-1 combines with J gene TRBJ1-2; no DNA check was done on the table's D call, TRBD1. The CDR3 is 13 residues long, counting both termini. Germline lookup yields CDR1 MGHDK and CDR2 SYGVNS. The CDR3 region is CASSFGVDSRLDI.

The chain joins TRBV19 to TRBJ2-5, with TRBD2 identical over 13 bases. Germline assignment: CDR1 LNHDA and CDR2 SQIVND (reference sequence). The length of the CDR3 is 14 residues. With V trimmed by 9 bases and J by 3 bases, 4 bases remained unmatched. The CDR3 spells CASRTSGREETQYF. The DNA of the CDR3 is TGTGCCAGCCGGACTAGCGGGAGAGAAGAGACCCAGTACTTC.

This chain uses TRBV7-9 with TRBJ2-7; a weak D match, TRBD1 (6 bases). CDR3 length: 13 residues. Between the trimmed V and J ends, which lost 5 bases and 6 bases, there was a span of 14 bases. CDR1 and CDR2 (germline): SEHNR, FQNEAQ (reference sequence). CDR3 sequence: CASSRTQGPEQYF. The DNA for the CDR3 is TGTGCCAGCAGCCGCACACAGGGTCCCGAGCAGTACTTC.

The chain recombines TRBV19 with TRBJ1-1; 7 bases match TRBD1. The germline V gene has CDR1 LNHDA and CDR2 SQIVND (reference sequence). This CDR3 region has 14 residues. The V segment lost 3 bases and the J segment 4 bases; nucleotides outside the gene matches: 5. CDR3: CASSIRGRGTEAFF. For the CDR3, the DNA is TGTGCCAGTAGTATCAGGGGGAGGGGCACTGAAGCTTTCTTT.

The CDR3, as DNA: TGTGCCAGCAGCGGGGGGTCCATCACCCAAGAGACCCAGTACTTC. Its protein is CASSGGSITQETQYF. The J gene is TRBJ2-5, the V gene TRBV9, with D tentatively TRBD1 or TRBD2 (5 bases each). The germline gives CDR1 SGDLS, CDR2 YYNGEE. Trimming took 3 bases from V and 1 from J, leaving 13 bases between them. This CDR3 is built from 15 residues. Full variable domain (remainder filled in from reference TRBV9 and TRBJ2-5): DSGVTQTPKHLITATGQRVTLRCSPRSGDLSVYWYQQSLDQGLQFLIQYYNGEERAKGNILERFSAQQFPDLHSELNLSSLELGDSALYFCASSGGSITQETQYFGPGTRLLVL.

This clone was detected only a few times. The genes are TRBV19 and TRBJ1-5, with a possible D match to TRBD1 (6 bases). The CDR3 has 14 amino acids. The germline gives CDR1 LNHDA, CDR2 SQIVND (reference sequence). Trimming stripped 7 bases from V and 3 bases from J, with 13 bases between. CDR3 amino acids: CASNRHRDNQPQHF. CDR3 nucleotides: TGTGCCAGTAATCGGCACAGGGACAATCAGCCCCAGCATTTT.

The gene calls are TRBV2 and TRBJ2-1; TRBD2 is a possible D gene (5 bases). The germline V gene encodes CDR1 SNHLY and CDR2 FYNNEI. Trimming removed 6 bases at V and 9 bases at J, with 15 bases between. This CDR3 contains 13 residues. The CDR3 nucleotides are TGTGCCAGCAGAGTTACCACGGCGGGTGAGCAGTTCTTC. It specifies CASRVTTAGEQFF.